Listed below are T cell receptor beta chains from one sample, sequenced in a study of shared clonotypes between healthy human individuals. The assay was immunoSEQ multiplex PCR, and TCRdb's table has in-frame clones only and misses some. The repertoire consists of 2 million to 3 million clones, with 90% to 95% occurring once and the leading ten covering approximately 0.35%. Material: naive CD4+ T cells from PBMCs. Receptors were obtained from a man aged 18 to 29 in good health. Some clones in this sample may be carry-over from other donors' samples. The CDR3 runs from the conserved cysteine through the conserved F or W. D genes are given only for firm matches. Size values are once, few and many counts, or a class for expanded clones, and some rows have none.

size	V	D	J	DNA	CDR3
.	TRBV5-8	TRBD1	TRBJ1-2	TGTGCCAGCAGCCCGGGACAGGGTTTGGTATATGGCTACACCTTC	CASSPGQGLVYGYTF
.	TRBV18	.	TRBJ1-1	TGTGCCAGCTCACCACGGACCATGAACACTGAAGCTTTCTTT	CASSPRTMNTEAFF
.	TRBV4-1	.	TRBJ2-3	TGCGCCAGCAGCCAAGTAGGACCCCCCACAGATACGCAGTATTTT	CASSQVGPPTDTQYF
.	TRBV5-1	TRBD1	TRBJ2-3	TGCGCCAGCAGCACTACGACAGGGGGCACAGATACGCAGTATTTT	CASSTTTGGTDTQYF
.	TRBV27	.	TRBJ2-2	TGTGCCAGCAGCCTCAGGGCCGGGGAGCTGTTTTTT	CASSLRAGELFF
.	TRBV6-5	.	TRBJ2-7	TGTGCCAGCAGCCCCGGGTTTTCGAGAAACGAGCAGTACTTC	CASSPGFSRNEQYF
.	TRBV7-2	.	TRBJ2-3	TGTGCCAGCAGCCCTGGATGGACCGATACGCAGTATTTT	CASSPGWTDTQYF
.	TRBV7-3	.	TRBJ2-2	TGTGCCAGCAGCTTGGGACTCGAAACCGGGGAGCTGTTTTTT	CASSLGLETGELFF
.	TRBV10-2	TRBD2	TRBJ2-7	TGCGCCAGCAGTGATAATCCGGGACTAGCGGGAGGCGAGCAGTACTTC	CASSDNPGLAGGEQYF
.	TRBV4-2	.	TRBJ2-3	TGTGCCAGCAGCCACCAACTATCTTCCACAGATACGCAGTATTTT	CASSHQLSSTDTQYF
.	TRBV9	.	TRBJ2-5	TGTGCCAGCAGCGTAGCTAGCAGGTACCAAGAGACCCAGTACTTC	CASSVASRYQETQYF
.	TRBV11-3	TRBD1	TRBJ1-1	TGTGCCAGCAGCTTCTCAGGGGGCACTGAAGCTTTCTTT	CASSFSGGTEAFF
.	TRBV14	.	TRBJ2-5	TGTGCCAGCAGCTCCGGAGGGCGGACACAGTACGGGGAGACCCAGTACTTC	CASSSGGRTQYGETQYF
.	TRBV7-9	TRBD2	TRBJ2-7	TGTGCCAGCAGCTTATCTTCGGGACTAGCGGACGAGCAGTACTTC	CASSLSSGLADEQYF
.	TRBV30	.	TRBJ1-6	TGTGCCTGGAGTGTGGGACACTTGTCACCCCTCCACTTT	CAWSVGHLSPLHF
.	TRBV6-1	TRBD1	TRBJ1-4	TGTGCCAGCAGTGAATTTGAGACAGGGTATGAAAAACTGTTTTTT	CASSEFETGYEKLFF
.	TRBV11-2	.	TRBJ1-4	TGTGCCAGCAGCTCCCACTACAGGGACCCGCAACTGTTTTTT	CASSSHYRDPQLFF
once	TRBV6-1	.	TRBJ2-5	TGTGCCAGCAGTGGATACCGGGGGGAGACCCAGTACTTC	CASSGYRGETQYF
.	TRBV7-2	.	TRBJ2-5	TGTGCCAGCAGCTCGGGGTGGGGGAGAGAGACCCAGTACTTC	CASSSGWGRETQYF
once	TRBV5-1	.	TRBJ2-1	TGCGCCAGCAGCTTCCCACTCGACAATGAGCAGTTCTTC	CASSFPLDNEQFF
.	TRBV28	.	TRBJ2-1	TGTGCCAGCAGTTCCCCCCTGGCGGTCTCGTACAATGAGCAGTTCTTC	CASSSPLAVSYNEQFF
.	TRBV7-3	TRBD2	TRBJ2-3	TGTGCCAGCAGCTTATTATCTAGCGGGATAGATACGCAGTATTTT	CASSLLSSGIDTQYF
.	TRBV5-1	.	TRBJ1-1	TGCGCCAGCCAGAGCGTCCCGAACACTGAAGCTTTCTTT	CASQSVPNTEAFF
.	TRBV7-9	.	TRBJ1-2	TGTGCCAGCAGCTTAGTCGGGGGTAACTATGGCTACACCTTC	CASSLVGGNYGYTF
.	TRBV7-3	TRBD2	TRBJ2-1	TGTGCCAGCAGCTTAGCGGGAGCAAGCTCCTACAATGAGCAGTTCTTC	CASSLAGASSYNEQFF
.	TRBV28	.	TRBJ2-1	TGTGCCAGCAGTTTACGAGGGGTCGAGCAGTTCTTC	CASSLRGVEQFF
.	TRBV11-2	.	TRBJ1-3	TGTGCCAGCAGCTTAGGGACACCGACTGGAAACACCATATATTTT	CASSLGTPTGNTIYF
.	TRBV6-1	TRBD1	TRBJ1-3	TGTGCCAGCAGTGGTCAGACAGGGCTGTACACCATATATTTT	CASSGQTGLYTIYF
.	TRBV27	TRBD1	TRBJ2-7	TGTGCCAGCAGTCCATACCGGGACAGGGAAAGAAGCGAGTACTTC	CASSPYRDRERSEYF
.	TRBV19	.	TRBJ2-3	TGTGCCAGTAGTATACGTCCTCCTGCCCGAGTAGGCCCAGATACGCAGTATTTT	CASSIRPPARVGPDTQYF
.	TRBV2	TRBD1	TRBJ1-5	TGTGCCAGCAGTATGGACAGGGATGTCGGCAATCAGCCCCAGCATTTT	CASSMDRDVGNQPQHF
once	TRBV9	.	TRBJ1-2	TGTGCCAGCAGCCCACCCCCAGACAGTGGCTACACCTTC	CASSPPPDSGYTF
.	TRBV2	.	TRBJ2-7	TGTGCCAGCGGGCAAACGGGCCCCACACGGAGCTTC	CASGQTGPTRSF
.	TRBV5-1	.	TRBJ2-7	TGCGCCAGCAGCTTGGTAGGCGGAACATCTGGCGAGCAGTACTTC	CASSLVGGTSGEQYF
once	TRBV7-9	TRBD1	TRBJ2-6	TGTGCCAGCAGCTTAAAGGGACAGAGAAAGGATTCTGGGGCCAACGTCCTGACTTTC	CASSLKGQRKDSGANVLTF
.	TRBV2	.	TRBJ2-3	TGTGCCAGCAGACGCATCCTCCTTACCACAGATACGCAGTATTTT	CASRRILLTTDTQYF
few	TRBV5-1	TRBD1	TRBJ2-4	TGCGCCAGCAGCTCGGAAGGACAGGGGGGCATTCAGTACTTC	CASSSEGQGGIQYF
once	TRBV2	.	TRBJ1-1	TGTGCCAGCAGTGAAAAGGGCAGGGTGTCTGAAGCTTTCTTT	CASSEKGRVSEAFF
.	TRBV28	.	TRBJ2-5	TGTGCCAGCCGACGAAGCCAGGAGACCCAGTACTTC	CASRRSQETQYF
.	TRBV4-1	.	TRBJ2-1	TGCGCCAGCAGCCAAGAACCCTTTCGGGCGTTGGAGCAGTTCTTC	CASSQEPFRALEQFF
.	TRBV28	.	TRBJ1-2	TGTGCCAGCAGCCCCCCTGTGGGTAGGGCAGGCTATGGCTACACCTTC	CASSPPVGRAGYGYTF
.	TRBV20-1	.	TRBJ2-5	TGCAGTGCTAGCAAGTTATCCCAGTACTTC	CSASKLSQYF